Shown below are 20 T cell receptor beta chains from a single sample sequenced in a study of shared clonotypes between healthy human individuals. Assay used: immunoSEQ multiplex PCR; TCRdb lists only in-frame clones, some missing. This table has approximately 1,500,000 clones, approximately 98% appearing once. The sequenced material came from naive CD4+ T cells sorted from blood. As for subset: CD45RA+ positively selected. The receptors come from a man between 25 and 39 years old in good health.

The chain couples TRBV5-1 to TRBJ2-7, with D unclear. V was shortened by 0 bases and J by 0 bases, with 10 bases between the two germline ends. The CDR3 is 15 amino acids. Germline V gives CDR1 SGHRS, CDR2 YFSETQ. The CDR3 DNA follows: TGCGCCAGCAGCTTGGTAGACGCAGACTCCTACGAGCAGTACTTC. This gives the protein CASSLVDADSYEQYF. Based on the CDR3 plus reference TRBV5-1 and TRBJ2-7, the full variable domain is KAGVTQTPRYLIKTRGQQVTLSCSPISGHRSVSWYQQTPGQGLQFLFEYFSETQRNKGNFPGRFSGRQFSNSRSEMNVSTLELGDSALYLCASSLVDADSYEQYFGPGTRLTVT.

This clone was detected only a few times. The CDR3 sequence: CASSFGTGSSQPQHF. The CDR3 region has the DNA TGTGCCAGCAGTTTCGGGACAGGGTCTAGTCAGCCCCAGCATTTT. The chain links TRBV28 to TRBJ1-5; 9 bases line up with TRBD1. V gave up 3 bases and J gave up 6 bases; unmatched junction bases: 6. Germline V CDR1 and CDR2: MDHEN, SYDVKM. This CDR3 is 15 amino acids long.

The chain uses TRBV29-1 and TRBJ1-2, with no clear D. Germline V gene lookup returns CDR1 SQVTM and CDR2 ANQGSEA. The ends were cut back, 1 base at V and 4 bases at J, with 19 bases in the middle. The CDR3 is 16 amino acids. CDR3 sequence: CSVEAPFIQTSYGYTF. CDR3 in DNA: TGCAGCGTTGAAGCGCCCTTTATACAGACCTCCTATGGCTACACCTTC.

The chain couples TRBV4-1 to TRBJ1-2, with 7 bases that match TRBD1. This CDR3 has 14 amino acids. V lost 1 base to trimming and J lost 6 bases; unmatched junction nucleotides: 5. Germline V gene sequence: CDR1 MGHRA, CDR2 YSYEKL. The CDR3 reads CASSQVNRGNGYTF. The CDR3 DNA sequence: TGCGCCAGCAGCCAAGTTAACAGGGGTAATGGCTACACCTTC.

V and J are TRBV10-1 and TRBJ2-1, with TRBD2 identical over 11 bases. V shed 4 bases, J shed 8 bases, and the junction held 10 bases outside the gene matches. Germline V gives CDR1 WNHNN, CDR2 SYGVQD (reference sequence). This CDR3 comprises 16 residues. CDR3 sequence: CASSGDSGRALDEQFF. CDR3 nucleotide sequence: TGCGCCAGCAGTGGAGATAGCGGGAGGGCCTTGGATGAGCAGTTCTTC.

This clone appeared once. V and J are TRBV18 and TRBJ2-1; D is ambiguous. The germline CDR1 and CDR2 sequences are KGHSH and LQKENI. With 3 bases removed from V and 5 bases from J, the gap between germline ends came to 11 bases. The CDR3 is made up of 14 amino acids. CDR3 region: CASSPFSSDNEQFF. The CDR3 DNA reads as TGTGCCAGCTCACCGTTTAGCAGCGACAATGAGCAGTTCTTC.

The chain has TRBV28 and TRBJ1-2, with D perhaps TRBD1 (5 bases). Per the germline V gene, CDR1 is MDHEN and CDR2 is SYDVKM. This CDR3 has 15 amino acids. V was shortened by 2 bases and J by 8 bases, with 18 bases between the two germline ends. CDR3 sequence: CASSLLDTRLRGYTF. CDR3 sequence (DNA): TGTGCCAGCAGTTTACTGGACACCCGATTGCGGGGCTACACCTTC.

Of note for this clone: Germline is not matched at one junction end, which may reflect a read error. The rearrangement joins TRBV2 to TRBJ2-3; 11 nucleotides align to TRBD2. The CDR3 is made up of 13 amino acids. Per germline, CDR1 SNHLY and CDR2 FYNNEI. This CDR3 reads CASSEAGGLAANF. As DNA, the CDR3 is TGTGCCAGCAGTGAAGCGGGGGGACTAGCGGCTAATTTT.

Details on this clone: Different DNA sequences within this sample yield the same CDR3. This chain connects TRBV5-1 to TRBJ2-5; no clear D gene. Germline assignment: CDR1 SGHRS and CDR2 YFSETQ. The CDR3 is made up of 14 amino acids. Trimming shortened V by 0 bases and J by 5 bases, and 11 bases separated the two germline ends. The DNA of the CDR3 is TGCGCCAGCAGCTTGGTGGCCCTAGGGGAGACCCAGTACTTC. It specifies CASSLVALGETQYF.

Here the CDR3 DNA reads TGTGCCAGCTCCTACAGGGAAGGGGCTTCCGAGCAGTACTTC. As protein: CASSYREGASEQYF. The chain joins TRBV18 to TRBJ2-7, with D tentatively TRBD1 (6 bases). The germline gives CDR1 KGHSH, CDR2 LQKENI. The CDR3 loop spans 14 amino acids. Trimming removed 6 bases from V and 6 bases from J, with 18 bases in between. The full variable domain, with the rest looked up from reference TRBV18 and TRBJ2-7, is NAGVMQNPRHLVRRRGQEARLRCSPMKGHSHVYWYRQLPEEGLKFMVYLQKENIIDESGMPKERFSAEFPKEGPSILRIQQVVRGDSAAYFCASSYREGASEQYFGPGTRLTVT.

The J gene is TRBJ1-2, the V gene TRBV18, with a weak D call TRBD1 (6 bases). V was trimmed by 6 bases and J by 5 bases, leaving 19 bases between them. The V gene's germline CDR1 is KGHSH and CDR2 LQKENI. The CDR3 has 15 residues. CDR3 nucleotide sequence: TGTGCCAGCTCCATAGACAGGCCGTTGAGGTATGGCTACACCTTC. Amino acids: CASSIDRPLRYGYTF.

The rearrangement joins TRBV5-1 to TRBJ2-3, with 14 bases fitting TRBD2. The junction had 9 bases not matched to a gene; V was cut back by 0 bases and J by 3 bases. Germline V gene sequence: CDR1 SGHRS, CDR2 YFSETQ. This CDR3 comprises 19 residues. The CDR3, as DNA: TGCGCCAGCAGCTTGGTCGGGACTAGCGGGAGATCGGGAACAGATACGCAGTATTTT. Protein sequence: CASSLVGTSGRSGTDTQYF.

The chain joins TRBV11-2 to TRBJ2-7; D remains unclear. With 3 bases removed from V and 2 bases from J, the gap between germline ends came to 8 bases. Germline V gene lookup returns CDR1 SGHAT and CDR2 FQNNGV. There are 13 residues in the CDR3. In nucleotides, the CDR3 is TGTGCCAGCAGCTTGTCAGACGCCTACGAGCAGTACTTC. It codes for CASSLSDAYEQYF.

V and J are TRBV9 and TRBJ1-3; the match to TRBD1 covers 7 bases. Losses at the gene ends were 0 bases for V and 4 bases for J; bases not matched to a gene: 10. In germline, CDR1 is SGDLS, CDR2 YYNGEE. This CDR3 region has 17 residues. CDR3 in amino acids: CASSVAPQGLGGNTIYF. The CDR3 DNA sequence: TGTGCCAGCAGCGTAGCCCCACAGGGGTTGGGGGGAAACACCATATATTTT.

The chain joins TRBV5-3 to TRBJ2-1; D call uncertain. TRBV5-3 is labeled an ORF, and its function is uncertain. V was pared by 5 bases and J by 6 bases, with 18 bases between. The CDR3 extends over 15 amino acids. CDR3 in amino acids: CARSLNWAWSNEQFF. The CDR3 DNA is TGTGCCAGAAGTTTGAACTGGGCCTGGTCCAATGAGCAGTTCTTC.

This chain links TRBV4-1 with TRBJ2-7; D might be TRBD1 (6 bases). This CDR3 comprises 15 residues. CDR1 and CDR2 from the germline V gene are MGHRA and YSYEKL. V lost 1 base to trimming and J lost 6 bases, with 16 bases between them. CDR3 amino acids: CASSQAGQGFAEQYF. The DNA for the CDR3 is TGCGCCAGCAGCCAAGCGGGGCAGGGGTTTGCCGAGCAGTACTTC.

Note on this clone: This sample also contains other DNA sequences that code for the same CDR3. The chain links TRBV29-1 to TRBJ1-5; D perhaps matches TRBD1 (6 bases). The CDR3 has 12 residues. V lost 4 bases to trimming and J lost 2 bases, with 6 bases between them. CDR1 is SQVTM, CDR2 ANQGSEA, per germline. The CDR3 bases are TGCAGCGTTGGGACAGGCAATCAGCCCCAGCATTTT. Protein: CSVGTGNQPQHF.

The chain couples TRBV4-1 to TRBJ2-5; no clear D. The CDR3 is 14 residues long. The germline CDR1 and CDR2 sequences are MGHRA and YSYEKL. Trimming took off 1 base at V and 4 bases at J, with 10 bases between the two ends. The CDR3 DNA reads as TGCGCCAGCAGCCAAGGCTTGGTCCGAGAGACCCAGTACTTC. Translation gives CASSQGLVRETQYF.

V gene TRBV7-6 combines with J gene TRBJ1-4; D is possibly TRBD1 (5 bases). Trimming removed 5 bases at V and 0 bases at J, with 16 bases between. From germline, CDR1 is SGHVS and CDR2 FNYEAQ. This CDR3 has 17 amino acids. The CDR3 bases are TGTGCCAGCAGCCAAACCACAGGACCAGCAACTAATGAAAAACTGTTTTTT. It is translated as CASSQTTGPATNEKLFF.

Remarks on this clone: This sample includes further DNA sequences coding for the same CDR3. The rearrangement joins TRBV5-1 to TRBJ2-2; D is unclear. The germline gives CDR1 SGHRS, CDR2 YFSETQ. With 4 bases removed from V and 3 bases from J, the gap between germline ends came to 7 bases. This CDR3 has 13 residues. The CDR3 DNA follows: TGCGCCAGCAGCCTAGAGTACACCGGGGAGCTGTTTTTT. As protein: CASSLEYTGELFF.